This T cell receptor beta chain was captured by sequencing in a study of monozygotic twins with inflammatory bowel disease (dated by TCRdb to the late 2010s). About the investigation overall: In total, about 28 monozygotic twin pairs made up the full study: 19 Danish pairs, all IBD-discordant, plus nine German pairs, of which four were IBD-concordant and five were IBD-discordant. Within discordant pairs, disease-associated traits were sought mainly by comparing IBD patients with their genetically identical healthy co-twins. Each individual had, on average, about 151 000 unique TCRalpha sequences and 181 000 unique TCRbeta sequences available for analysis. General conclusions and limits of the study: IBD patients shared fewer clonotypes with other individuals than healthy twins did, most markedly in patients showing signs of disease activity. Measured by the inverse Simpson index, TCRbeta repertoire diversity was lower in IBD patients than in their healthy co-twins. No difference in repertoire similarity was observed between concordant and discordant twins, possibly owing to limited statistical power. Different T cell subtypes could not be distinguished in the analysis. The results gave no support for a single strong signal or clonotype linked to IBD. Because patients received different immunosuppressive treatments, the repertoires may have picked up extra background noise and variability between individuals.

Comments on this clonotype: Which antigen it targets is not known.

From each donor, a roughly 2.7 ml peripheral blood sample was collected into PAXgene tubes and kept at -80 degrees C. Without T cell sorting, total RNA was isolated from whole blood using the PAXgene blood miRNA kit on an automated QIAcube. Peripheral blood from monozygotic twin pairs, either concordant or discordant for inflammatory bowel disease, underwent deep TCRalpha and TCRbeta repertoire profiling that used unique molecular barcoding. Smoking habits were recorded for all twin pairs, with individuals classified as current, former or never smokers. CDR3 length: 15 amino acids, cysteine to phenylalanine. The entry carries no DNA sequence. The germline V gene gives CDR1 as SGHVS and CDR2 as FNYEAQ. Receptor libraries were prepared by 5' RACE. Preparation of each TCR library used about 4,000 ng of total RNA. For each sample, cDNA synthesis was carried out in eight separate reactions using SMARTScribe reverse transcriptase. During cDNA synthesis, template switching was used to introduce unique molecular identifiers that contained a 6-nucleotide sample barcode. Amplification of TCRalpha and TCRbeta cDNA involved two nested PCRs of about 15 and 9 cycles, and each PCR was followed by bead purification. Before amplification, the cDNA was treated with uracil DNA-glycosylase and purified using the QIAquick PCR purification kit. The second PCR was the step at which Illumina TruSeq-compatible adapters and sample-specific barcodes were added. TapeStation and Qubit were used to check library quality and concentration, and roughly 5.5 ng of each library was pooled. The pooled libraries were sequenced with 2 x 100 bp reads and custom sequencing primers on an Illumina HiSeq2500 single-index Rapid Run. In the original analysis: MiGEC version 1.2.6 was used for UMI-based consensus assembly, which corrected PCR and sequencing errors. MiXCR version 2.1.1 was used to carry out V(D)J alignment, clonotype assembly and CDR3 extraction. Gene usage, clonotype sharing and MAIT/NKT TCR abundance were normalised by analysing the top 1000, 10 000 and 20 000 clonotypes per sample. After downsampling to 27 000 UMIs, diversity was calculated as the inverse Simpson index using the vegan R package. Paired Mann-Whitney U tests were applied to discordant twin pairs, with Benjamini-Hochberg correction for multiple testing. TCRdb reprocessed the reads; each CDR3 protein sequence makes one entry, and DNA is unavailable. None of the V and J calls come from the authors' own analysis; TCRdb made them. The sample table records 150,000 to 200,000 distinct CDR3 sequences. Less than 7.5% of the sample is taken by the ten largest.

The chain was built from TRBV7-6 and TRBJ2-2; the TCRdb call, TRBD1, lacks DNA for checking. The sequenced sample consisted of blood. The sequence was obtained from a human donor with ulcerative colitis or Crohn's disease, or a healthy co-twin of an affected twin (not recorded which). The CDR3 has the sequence CASSPDRSNTGELFF.